Shown below are 3 T cell receptor beta chains from a single sample sequenced in a study of patients and donors after allogeneic stem cell transplantation. One entry per CDR3 protein, called by TCRdb with MiXCR from the RT-PCR reads. The sample comprises hundreds of thousands of distinct CDR3 sequences, 16% of which are singletons, and 7% to 7.5% rests with the top ten. Sequences were obtained from blood, either unsorted or a sorted T cell fraction (not recorded which). The receptors were sampled from a human donor who was either an allogeneic HSCT recipient or a stem cell or donor lymphocyte infusion donor (not recorded which). It is not recorded whose cells these are; they may come from a transplant donor.

There are a few counts of this clonotype. The chain joins TRBV7-9 to TRBJ2-7, with 9 bases that match TRBD1. The V gene end was trimmed by 6 bases and the J gene end by 5 bases; junction bases not matched to a gene: 11. In germline, CDR1 is SEHNR, CDR2 FQNEAQ (reference sequence). CDR3 length: 15 amino acids. As DNA, the CDR3 is TGTGCCAGCAGTCAAAGCGGGACAGGGAGGAACGAGCAGTACTTC. This sequence encodes CASSQSGTGRNEQYF. Drawing the rest from reference TRBV7-9 and TRBJ2-7, the complete variable domain is DTGVSQNPRHKITKRGQNVTFRCDPISEHNRLYWYRQTLGQGPEFLTYFQNEAQLEKSRLLSDRFSAERPKGSFSTLEIQRTEQGDSAMYLCASSQSGTGRNEQYFGPGTRLTVT.

This clonotype was counted only a few times. The rearrangement links TRBV10-3 to TRBJ1-2; possible D gene TRBD1, 6 bases. The length of the CDR3 is 15 residues. V was trimmed by 5 bases and J by 3 bases, leaving 16 bases between them. Germline loops: CDR1 ENHRY, CDR2 SYGVKD. The CDR3 nucleotides are TGTGCCATCAGTAGGGGGGCAGGGAAGGACTATGGCTACACCTTC. The encoded protein is CAISRGAGKDYGYTF.

This chain links TRBV11-1 with TRBJ2-5, with 10 bases lining up with TRBD1. CDR1 is SGHAT, CDR2 FQDESV, per germline (reference sequence). The length of the CDR3 is 16 residues. The V and J ends lost 3 bases and 1 base, in that order; junction bases with no gene match: 5. The CDR3 loop reads CASSFRDRGIQETQYF. The CDR3 DNA reads TGTGCCAGCAGCTTTCGGGACAGGGGTATCCAAGAGACCCAGTACTTC.